The TCR beta chain under discussion was sequenced for a study of shared T cell receptors in the human thymus. TCRdb's copy holds only in-frame clones and misses some; the assay was immunoSEQ multiplex PCR. Here the sample spans over 650,000 clones, approximately 87% being singletons. Looked up from germline, CDR1 is KGHSH and CDR2 is LQKENI. V was trimmed by 2 bases and J by 2 bases, leaving 14 bases between them. The CDR3 loop spans 16 amino acids. These data also featured in a second study, about human thymus T cells. That work contributes: Immunologically healthy infants in Finland undergoing congenital heart defect surgery were the donors. Corrective heart surgery yielded the resections from which the thymus tissue came. Apparent skewing of V and J gene usage characterized both thymic and blood repertoires.

The rearrangement joins TRBV18 to TRBJ2-3; tentatively, D is TRBD1 (6 bases). Sequences were obtained from thymocytes. This TCR came from a boy under three years old with a congenital heart defect. CDR3: CASSPVGQMITDTQYF. For the CDR3, the DNA is TGTGCCAGCTCACCAGTCGGACAGATGATCACAGATACGCAGTATTTT.